The 2 T cell receptor beta chains below all came from one sample that was sequenced in a study of cytomegalovirus exposure and HLA in healthy donors. 13 Jbeta primers and 60 Vbeta primers were used for the PCR. Sequencing was performed with immunoSEQ multiplex PCR; in TCRdb, only in-frame clones are kept and a portion is missing. The sample records around 150,000 clones, more than 80% being singletons. What was sequenced was PBMCs. The receptors were sampled from a woman under 30 in good health and CMV-seronegative.

V and J are TRBV6-1 and TRBJ2-1; 16 positions agree with TRBD2. Germline lookup yields CDR1 MNHNS and CDR2 SASEGT. The junction had 6 bases not matched to a gene; V was cut back by 6 bases and J by 7 bases. CDR3 length: 16 amino acids. CDR3 DNA sequence: TGTGCCAGCAGGGAACCGGGACTAGCGGGAGGGAATGAGCAGTTCTTC. Protein product: CASREPGLAGGNEQFF.

This sequence joins TRBV19 and TRBJ1-1; no definite D call. This CDR3 contains 13 residues. CDR1 and CDR2 (germline): LNHDA, SQIVND (reference sequence). V was pared by 4 bases and J by 2 bases, with 8 bases between. The CDR3 protein is CASSTTINTEAFF. For the CDR3, the DNA is TGTGCCAGTAGTACGACAATTAACACTGAAGCTTTCTTT. Drawing the rest from reference TRBV19 and TRBJ1-1, the complete variable domain is DGGITQSPKYLFRKEGQNVTLSCEQNLNHDAMYWYRQDPGQGLRLIYYSQIVNDFQKGDIAEGYSVSREKKESFPLTVTSAQKNPTAFYLCASSTTINTEAFFGQGTRLTVV.